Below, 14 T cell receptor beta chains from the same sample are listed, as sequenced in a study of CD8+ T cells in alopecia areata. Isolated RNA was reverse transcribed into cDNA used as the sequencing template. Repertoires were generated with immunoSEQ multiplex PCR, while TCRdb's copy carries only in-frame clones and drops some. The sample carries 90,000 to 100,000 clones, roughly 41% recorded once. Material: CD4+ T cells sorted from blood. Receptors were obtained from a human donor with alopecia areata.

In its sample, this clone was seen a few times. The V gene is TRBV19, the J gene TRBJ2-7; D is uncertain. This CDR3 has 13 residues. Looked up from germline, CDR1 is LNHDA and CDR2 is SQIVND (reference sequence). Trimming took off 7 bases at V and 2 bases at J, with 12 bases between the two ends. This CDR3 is CASIPGPTYEQYF. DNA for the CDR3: TGTGCCAGTATTCCCGGGCCTACCTACGAGCAGTACTTC.

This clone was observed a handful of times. CDR3 loop: CSVSAGGAASTDTQYF. The CDR3, as DNA: TGCAGCGTTAGCGCAGGGGGGGCGGCTAGCACAGATACGCAGTATTTT. The chain has TRBV29-1 and TRBJ2-3; D is tentatively TRBD1 or TRBD2 (7 bases each). This CDR3 spans 16 amino acids. Germline V gives CDR1 SQVTM, CDR2 ANQGSEA. V dropped 5 bases and J dropped 0 bases, with 18 bases sitting between them.

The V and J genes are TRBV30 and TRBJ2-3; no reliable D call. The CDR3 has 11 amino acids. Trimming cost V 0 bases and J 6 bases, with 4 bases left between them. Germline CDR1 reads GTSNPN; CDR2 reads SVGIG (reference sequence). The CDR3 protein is CAWSVGDTQYF. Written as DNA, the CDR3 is TGTGCCTGGAGTGTTGGTGATACGCAGTATTTT.

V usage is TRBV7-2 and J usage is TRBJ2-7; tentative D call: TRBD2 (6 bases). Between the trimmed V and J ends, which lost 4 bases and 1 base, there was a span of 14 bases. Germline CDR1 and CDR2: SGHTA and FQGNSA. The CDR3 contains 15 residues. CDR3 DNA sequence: TGTGCCAGCAGCTGGGGACTTTTACGATCCTACGAGCAGTACTTC. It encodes CASSWGLLRSYEQYF.

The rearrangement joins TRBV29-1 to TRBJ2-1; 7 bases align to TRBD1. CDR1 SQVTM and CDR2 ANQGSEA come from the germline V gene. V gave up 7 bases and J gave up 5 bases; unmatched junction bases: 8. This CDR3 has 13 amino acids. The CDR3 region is CSANDRADNEQFF. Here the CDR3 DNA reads TGCAGCGCTAACGACAGGGCCGACAATGAGCAGTTCTTC.

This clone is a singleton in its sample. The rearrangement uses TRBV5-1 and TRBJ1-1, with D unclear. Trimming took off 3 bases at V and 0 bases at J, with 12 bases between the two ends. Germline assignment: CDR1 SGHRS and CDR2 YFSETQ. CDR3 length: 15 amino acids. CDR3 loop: CASSYEGFLNTEAFF. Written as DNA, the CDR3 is TGCGCCAGCAGCTACGAAGGGTTCTTGAACACTGAAGCTTTCTTT.

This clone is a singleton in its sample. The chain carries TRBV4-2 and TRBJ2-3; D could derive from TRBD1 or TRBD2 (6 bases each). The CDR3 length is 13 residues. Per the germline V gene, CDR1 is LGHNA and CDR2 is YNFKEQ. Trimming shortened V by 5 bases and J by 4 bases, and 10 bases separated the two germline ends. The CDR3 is CASSWGAPDTQYF. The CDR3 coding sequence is TGTGCCAGCAGCTGGGGGGCGCCAGATACGCAGTATTTT.

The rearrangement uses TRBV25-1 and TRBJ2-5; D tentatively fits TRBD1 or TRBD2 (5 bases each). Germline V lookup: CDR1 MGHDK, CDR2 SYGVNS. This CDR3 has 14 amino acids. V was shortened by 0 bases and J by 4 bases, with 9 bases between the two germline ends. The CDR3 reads CASSEYGTAETQYF. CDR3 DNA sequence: TGTGCCAGCAGTGAATACGGGACGGCAGAGACCCAGTACTTC.

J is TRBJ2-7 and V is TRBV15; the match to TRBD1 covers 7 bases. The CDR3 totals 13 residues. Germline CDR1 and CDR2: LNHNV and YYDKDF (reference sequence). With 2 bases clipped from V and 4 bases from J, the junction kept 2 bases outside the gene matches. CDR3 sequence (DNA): TGTGCCACCAGCAGAAGACAGGGTTACGAGCAGTACTTC. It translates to CATSRRQGYEQYF.

The CDR3 spells CASSPRYTDTQYF. DNA for the CDR3: TGTGCCAGCAGCCCCCGATACACAGATACGCAGTATTTT. This rearrangement joins TRBV7-9 to TRBJ2-3, with D unclear. Germline V lookup: CDR1 SEHNR, CDR2 FQNEAQ (reference sequence). With 5 bases removed from V and 2 bases from J, the gap between germline ends came to 8 bases. This CDR3 has 13 amino acids.

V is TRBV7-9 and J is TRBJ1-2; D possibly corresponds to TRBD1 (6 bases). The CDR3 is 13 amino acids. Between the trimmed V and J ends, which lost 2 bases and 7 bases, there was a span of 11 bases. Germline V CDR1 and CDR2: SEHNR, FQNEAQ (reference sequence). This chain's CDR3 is CASSLPGGGGYTF. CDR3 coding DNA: TGTGCCAGCAGCTTACCGGGGGGCGGTGGCTACACCTTC.

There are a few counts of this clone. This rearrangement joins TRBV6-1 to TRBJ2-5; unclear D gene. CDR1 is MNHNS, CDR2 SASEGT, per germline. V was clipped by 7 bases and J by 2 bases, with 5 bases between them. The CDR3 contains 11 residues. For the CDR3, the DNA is TGTGCCAGCACCCTTCAAGAGACCCAGTACTTC. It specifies CASTLQETQYF.

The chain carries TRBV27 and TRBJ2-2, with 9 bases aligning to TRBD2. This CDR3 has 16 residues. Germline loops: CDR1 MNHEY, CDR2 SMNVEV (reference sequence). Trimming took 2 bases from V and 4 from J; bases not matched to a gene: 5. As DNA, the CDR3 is TGTGCCAGCAGTTTAGCGGGAGGGCCCAGCACCGGGGAGCTGTTTTTT. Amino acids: CASSLAGGPSTGELFF.

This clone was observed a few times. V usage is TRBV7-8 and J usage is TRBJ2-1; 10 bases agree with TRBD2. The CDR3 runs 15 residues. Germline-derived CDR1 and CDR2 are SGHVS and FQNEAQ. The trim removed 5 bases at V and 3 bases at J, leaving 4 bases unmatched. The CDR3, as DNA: TGTGCCAGCAGCCCGAGACTAGCGGGCTACAATGAGCAGTTCTTC. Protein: CASSPRLAGYNEQFF.